The entry that follows covers one T cell receptor (beta chain) sequence. Its antigen is still unknown. Every patient relapsed after autologous stem cell transplantation, and brentuximab vedotin exposure varied. Only in-frame clones appear in the TCRdb table, and some are missing; sequencing was by immunoSEQ multiplex PCR. Among about 26,000 clones listed, 86% were seen once. This entry belongs to a study of PD-1 blockade in classical Hodgkin lymphoma. Study-wide results and limits: Significant TCR diversity gains by C4D1 occurred in CD4+ but not CD8+ cells. Possibly reflecting disease activity or prior therapy, repertoire differences have causes that remain undefined.

Trimming removed 1 base from V and 2 bases from J; junction bases left unmatched: 0. In germline, CDR1 is LGHNA, CDR2 YNFKEQ. The CDR3 is made up of 16 amino acids. The TCR originated in a human donor with classical Hodgkin lymphoma. The sequencing used peripheral blood mononuclear cells (PBMCs), collected at baseline. The chain employs TRBV4-2 and TRBJ2-1, with 12 positions matching TRBD2. Here the CDR3 DNA reads TGTGCCAGCAGCCAAGGGACTAGCGGGACCTACAATGAGCAGTTCTTC. Translated, it gives CASSQGTSGTYNEQFF.